This T cell receptor beta chain was recorded in a study of CD8 T cells in Susac syndrome (dated by TCRdb to 2018 to 2020). In the study overall: Repertoire sequencing was used to test whether CD8+ T cell activation and differentiation in Susac syndrome was antigen driven. The clonality of the CD8+ T cell repertoire was compared across approximately twelve healthy donors, roughly 14 Susac syndrome patients and about 16 multiple sclerosis patients. Paper-wide results and their limitations: The study acknowledged that relatively few individuals were included in the TCR sequencing and HLA analysis.

RNA was extracted using the RNeasy kit, and roughly 0.5 to 1 microgram was reverse transcribed with random hexamers. The immunoSEQ multiplex PCR assay, covering 54 Vbeta and 13 Jbeta segments, was used to amplify TCR beta CDR3 regions. PCR amplification bias was corrected by using a synthetic template baseline for primer optimization and computational correction. In the paper's pipeline: Reads were annotated to V, D and J genes according to IMGT and were analyzed with immunoSEQ Analyzer, with only productive sequences retained. Clonality was calculated as one minus the Shannon entropy normalized by log2 of the number of productive unique sequences. For each patient and control, public and private clones were evaluated among the 100 most prevalent clones. Clones were defined as Susac-specific if absent from the healthy and MS cohorts, from around 1,000 published viral clones and from other ImmuneACCESS disease sequences. TCRdb reprocessing: public reads trimmed at Q25 with fastp, clones called with MiXCR, in-frame beta chains kept. Rows are combined by CDR3 protein, so each entry shows the most common genes and DNA. The V and J calls shown here were made by TCRdb, not taken from the authors' results. For this sample the table gives around 280,000 distinct CDR3 sequences, of which approximately 81% were detected only once. The ten largest clones take up about 0.11% of the sample.

Peripheral blood CD8+ and CD4+ T cells from healthy donors, Susac syndrome patients and multiple sclerosis patients were profiled by high-throughput TCR beta sequencing. Multiple sclerosis controls were treatment-naive patients with stable or active relapsing-remitting disease fulfilling revised McDonald criteria. Bulk CD8+ and CD4+ T cells were purified magnetically by negative isolation, whereas CD8+ TEMRA cells were enriched by FACS. Blood was drawn into EDTA tubes, processed within 24 hours, and PBMCs were isolated by density gradient centrifugation. PBMCs intended for TCR sequencing were cryopreserved in liquid nitrogen and were subsequently thawed in a 37 degrees C water bath. A purity of at least 90% was achieved for sorted or isolated CD4+, CD8+ and CD8+ TEMRA cells. With regard to this clonotype: Its antigen has not been determined. One base away there is no much larger clone; base qualities are not given.

Germline trimming amounts to 5 bases on V and 4 bases on J, with 3 as the count of junction bases outside the gene matches. The CDR3 sequence holds 15 residues, the cysteine and phenylalanine included. The sequence is cut down to CDR3 DNA, 45 bases in frame from base 1. The germline V gene sets CDR1 to SGHTA and CDR2 to FQGTGA. Here the chain combines TRBV7-3 and TRBJ2-1, with 12 bases in between that match TRBD2. The source is a human donor with multiple sclerosis. The sequencing sample was made of CD8+ T cells from PBMCs. The nucleotide sequence is given as TGTGCCAGCAGCAAACTAGCGGGAGGATACAATGAGCAGTTCTTC. Protein translation: CASSKLAGGYNEQFF.